This is a list of T cell receptor beta chains from one sample in a study of blood T cell repertoires in COVID-19. TCRdb's table, derived via immunoSEQ multiplex PCR, lists solely in-frame clones and lacks some. The sample shows about 380,000 clones, roughly 87% of them seen only once. Source material: PBMCs or T cells enriched from blood (not recorded which). Receptors were obtained from a woman aged 25-40 years who had recovered from COVID-19. Both conserved end residues are trimmed from each CDR3.

v_gene,CDR3aa
TRBV5-6,ASSKDRGGNQPQH
TRBV25-1,ASSSTGGKTEAF
TRBV7-8,ASSSAGRVPGSYEQY
TRBV4-1,ASSQDPLAGGTGELF
TRBV27,ATRGLADINEQF
TRBV7-9,ASSLVAGDLGNEQY
TRBV27,ASRTQGQGYGYT
TRBV4-1,ASSPFPRGRGENEQF
TRBV6-5,ASTAPAGAYNEQF
TRBV19,ASRWGGLAIGEQF
TRBV5-5,ASSSDYNAEAF
TRBV2,ASRLDFSGELF
TRBV29-1,SVYLRDRDYYGYT
TRBV7-8,ASGEGGAIYGYT
TRBV7-9,ASRRLAGIHQETQY
TRBV7-2,ASTKRESYNEQF
TRBV2,ASRTGTLGEQY
TRBV9,ASSAGQGINYGYT
TRBV11-2,ASSLAGGTQY
TRBV19,ASTWTRDTEAF
TRBV27,ASSLKQGWNSPLH
TRBV13,ASSLGTSGSLDTQY
TRBV18,ASSPGQGGRGQPQH